The entry below describes one TCR beta chain. This CDR3 contains 14 residues. CDR1 MNHNS and CDR2 SASEGT come from the germline V gene. J was trimmed by 9 bases and V by 3 bases; bases with no gene match: 7. The data are from a study of memory CD4+ T cells and cytomegalovirus serostatus. Whole-study context: Of the healthy Belgian adults, several were CMV seropositive and 20 to 30 seronegative.

Single viable CD3+CD4+CD8-CD45RO+ cells were sorted as the memory CD4+ T cells. CD4+ T cells were isolated by positive magnetic selection. Sequencing was performed with immunoSEQ multiplex PCR; in TCRdb, only in-frame clones are kept and a portion is missing. Here the sample spans over 40,000 clones, 74% being singletons. The sample consisted of memory CD4+ T cells from blood. This clonotype was sampled from an adult in good health and CMV-seropositive. This chain links TRBV6-1 with TRBJ2-1, with TRBD2 identical over 8 bases. In DNA form, the CDR3 reads TGTGCCAGCAGTGAGTCTCTAGCGGGCGGTGAGCAGTTCTTC. It codes for CASSESLAGGEQFF.